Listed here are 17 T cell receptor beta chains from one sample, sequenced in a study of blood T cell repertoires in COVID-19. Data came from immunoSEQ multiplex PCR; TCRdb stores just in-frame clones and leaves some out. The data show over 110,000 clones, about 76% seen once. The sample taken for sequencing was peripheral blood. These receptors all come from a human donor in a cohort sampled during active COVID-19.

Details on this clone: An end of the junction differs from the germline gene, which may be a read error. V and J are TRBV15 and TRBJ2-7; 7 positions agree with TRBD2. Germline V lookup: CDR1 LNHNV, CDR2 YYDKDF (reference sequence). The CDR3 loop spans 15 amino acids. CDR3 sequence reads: CATSRDPAGTYEQYF. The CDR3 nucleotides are TGTGCCACCAGCCGAGACCCAGCGGGGACCTACGAGCAGTACTTC.

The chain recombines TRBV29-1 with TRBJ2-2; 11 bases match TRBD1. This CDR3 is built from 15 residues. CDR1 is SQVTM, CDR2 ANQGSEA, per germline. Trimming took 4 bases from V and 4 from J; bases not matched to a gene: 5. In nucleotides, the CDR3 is TGCAGCGTTGGCGAAGGGACAGGGGGCACCGGGGAGCTGTTTTTT. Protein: CSVGEGTGGTGELFF.

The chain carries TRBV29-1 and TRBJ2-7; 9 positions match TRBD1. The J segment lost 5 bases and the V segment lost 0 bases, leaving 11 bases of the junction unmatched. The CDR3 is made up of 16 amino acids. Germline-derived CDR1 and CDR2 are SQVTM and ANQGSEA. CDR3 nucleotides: TGCAGCGTTGAAGAAGCCCGAAGGGGGACAGGGAACGAGCAGTACTTC. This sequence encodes CSVEEARRGTGNEQYF.

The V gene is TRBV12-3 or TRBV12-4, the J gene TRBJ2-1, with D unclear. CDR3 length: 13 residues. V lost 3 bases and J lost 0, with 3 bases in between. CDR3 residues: CASSFSSYNEQFF. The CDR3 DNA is TGTGCCAGCAGTTTTAGCTCCTACAATGAGCAGTTCTTC.

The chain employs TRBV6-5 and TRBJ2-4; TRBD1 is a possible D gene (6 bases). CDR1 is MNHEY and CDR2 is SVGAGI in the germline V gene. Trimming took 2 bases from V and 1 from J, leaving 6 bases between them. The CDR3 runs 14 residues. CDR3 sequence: CASSYDRAKNIQYF. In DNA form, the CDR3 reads TGTGCCAGCAGTTACGACAGGGCCAAAAACATTCAGTACTTC.

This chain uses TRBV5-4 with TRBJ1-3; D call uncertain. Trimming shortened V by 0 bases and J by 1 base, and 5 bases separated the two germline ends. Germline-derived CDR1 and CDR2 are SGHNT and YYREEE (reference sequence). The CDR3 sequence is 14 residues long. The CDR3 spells CASSLDSSGNTIYF. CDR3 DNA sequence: TGTGCCAGCAGCTTGGACTCATCTGGAAACACCATATATTTT.

The CDR3 here is CASSPPFNRWRAQYF. In DNA, the CDR3 is TGCGCCAGCAGCCCTCCTTTTAACAGGTGGAGGGCCCAGTACTTC. V is TRBV4-1 and J is TRBJ2-5, with a tentative D call TRBD2 (6 bases). Germline CDR1 MGHRA, CDR2 YSYEKL. The CDR3 is made up of 15 amino acids. Trimming removed 4 bases from V and 9 bases from J, with 21 bases in between.

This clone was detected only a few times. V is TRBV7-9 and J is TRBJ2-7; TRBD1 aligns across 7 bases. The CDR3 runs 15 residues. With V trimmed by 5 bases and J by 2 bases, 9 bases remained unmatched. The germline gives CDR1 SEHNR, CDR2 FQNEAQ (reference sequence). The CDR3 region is CASSTTGLTPYEQYF. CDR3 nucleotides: TGTGCCAGCAGCACGACAGGGTTAACCCCCTACGAGCAGTACTTC.

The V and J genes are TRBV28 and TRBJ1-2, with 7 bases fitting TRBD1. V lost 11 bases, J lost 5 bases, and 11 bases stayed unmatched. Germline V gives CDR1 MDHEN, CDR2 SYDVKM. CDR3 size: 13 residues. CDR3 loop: CASGDSLGYGYTF. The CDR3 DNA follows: TGTGCCTCCGGGGACAGCCTGGGGTATGGCTACACCTTC.

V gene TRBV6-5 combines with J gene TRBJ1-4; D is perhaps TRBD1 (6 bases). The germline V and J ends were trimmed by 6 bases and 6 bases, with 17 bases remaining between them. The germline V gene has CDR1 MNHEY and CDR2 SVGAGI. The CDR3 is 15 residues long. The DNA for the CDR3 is TGTGCCAGCAGATCTCAGGGGAGGGGTCATGAAAAACTGTTTTTT. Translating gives CASRSQGRGHEKLFF.

The CDR3 sequence: CASSLPGQGGEKLFF. CDR3 DNA: TGTGCCAGCTCACTCCCGGGACAGGGAGGCGAAAAACTGTTTTTT. This chain connects TRBV18 to TRBJ1-4, with TRBD1 matching 9 bases. V lost 4 bases to trimming and J lost 8 bases; unmatched junction nucleotides: 8. CDR1 and CDR2 (germline): KGHSH, LQKENI. CDR3 size: 15 residues.

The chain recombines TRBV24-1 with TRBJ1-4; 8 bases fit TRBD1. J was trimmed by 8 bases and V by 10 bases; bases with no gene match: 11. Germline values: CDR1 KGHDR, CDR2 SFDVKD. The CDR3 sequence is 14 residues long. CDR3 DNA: TGTGCCACTTCAGGGGGCGCCGGGGAAGAAAAACTGTTTTTT. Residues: CATSGGAGEEKLFF.

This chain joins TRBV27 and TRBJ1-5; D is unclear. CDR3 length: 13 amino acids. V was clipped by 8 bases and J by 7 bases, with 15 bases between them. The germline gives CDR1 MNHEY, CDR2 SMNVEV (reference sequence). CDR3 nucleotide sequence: TGTGCCAGCCAGTTGGCGGGGAAACAGCCCCAGCATTTT. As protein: CASQLAGKQPQHF.

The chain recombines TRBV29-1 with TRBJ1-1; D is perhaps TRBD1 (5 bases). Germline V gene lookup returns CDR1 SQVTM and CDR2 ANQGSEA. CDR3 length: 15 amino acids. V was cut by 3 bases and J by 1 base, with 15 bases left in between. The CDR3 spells CSVEAGLVPNTEAFF. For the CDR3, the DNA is TGCAGCGTTGAGGCAGGGCTCGTCCCGAACACTGAAGCTTTCTTT.

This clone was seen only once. The chain's CDR3 is CASSETGNYGYTF. CDR3 DNA: TGTGCCAGCAGTGAAACAGGGAACTATGGCTACACCTTC. The chain carries TRBV6-1 and TRBJ1-2; D might be TRBD1 (6 bases). The CDR3 contains 13 residues. The V gene's germline CDR1 is MNHNS and CDR2 SASEGT. V was trimmed by 2 bases and J by 2 bases, leaving 6 bases between them.

The CDR3 nucleotides read TGCAGCGTTGATAGCGGGAGGGGAAACACCGGGGAGCTGTTTTTT. Its protein product is CSVDSGRGNTGELFF. This rearrangement joins TRBV29-1 to TRBJ2-2, with 11 bases lining up with TRBD2. V lost 3 bases to trimming and J lost 2 bases; unmatched junction nucleotides: 2. The CDR3 extends over 15 amino acids. Germline V CDR1 and CDR2: SQVTM, ANQGSEA.

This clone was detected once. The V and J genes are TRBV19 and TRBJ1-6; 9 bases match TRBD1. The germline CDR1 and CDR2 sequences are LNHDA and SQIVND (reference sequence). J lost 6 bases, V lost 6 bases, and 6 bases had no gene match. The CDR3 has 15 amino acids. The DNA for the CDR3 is TGTGCCAGTAGCCCCGGGACAGGGTCTAATTCACCCCTCCACTTT. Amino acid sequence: CASSPGTGSNSPLHF.